The source of this T cell receptor (beta chain) is a study of control samples from healthy donors and cancer patients. Sequencing was performed with immunoSEQ multiplex PCR; in TCRdb, only in-frame clones are kept and a portion is missing. This table holds about 120,000 clones, roughly 90% found once. This receptor was taken from a man aged 50 or older in good health. Source material: blood.

CDR3 sequence: CASSSTETQYF. As DNA, the CDR3 is TGTGCCAGCAGCTCGACAGAGACCCAGTACTTC. The chain recombines TRBV7-2 with TRBJ2-5; D remains unclear. The length of the CDR3 is 11 residues. CDR1 and CDR2 (germline): SGHTA, FQGNSA. V gave up 4 bases and J gave up 4 bases, with 4 bases separating them.